These 7 T cell receptor beta chains came from one sample sequenced in a study of siplizumab effects on memory and regulatory T cells. Libraries were prepared by immunoSEQ multiplex PCR; TCRdb keeps only in-frame clonotypes and omits some of them. The table records about 100,000 clones, more than 90% of them present only once. Source material: CD4+ T cells sorted from blood. The source is a human donor in good health.

This clone was recorded once. The rearrangement links TRBV29-1 to TRBJ2-7, with 12 bases identical to TRBD1. Germline values: CDR1 SQVTM, CDR2 ANQGSEA. Losses at the gene ends were 6 bases for V and 4 bases for J; bases not matched to a gene: 1. There are 12 residues in the CDR3. This chain's CDR3 is CSVGQGAYEQYF. In DNA, the CDR3 is TGCAGCGTGGGACAGGGGGCTTACGAGCAGTACTTC.

The chain has TRBV4-2 and TRBJ1-1; D gene ambiguous. CDR3 size: 17 residues. V was trimmed by 1 base and J by 1 base, leaving 16 bases between them. Germline V gene sequence: CDR1 LGHNA, CDR2 YNFKEQ. CDR3 in amino acids: CASSQAAATVENTEAFF. The CDR3 DNA is TGTGCCAGCAGCCAAGCCGCGGCAACGGTTGAGAACACTGAAGCTTTCTTT.

This clone was observed once. The chain recombines TRBV4-1 with TRBJ1-2; TRBD1 matches 7 bases. Germline CDR1 and CDR2: MGHRA and YSYEKL. V gave up 0 bases and J gave up 6 bases; unmatched junction bases: 13. The CDR3 length is 17 residues. CDR3 bases: TGCGCCAGCAGCCAAGATTTGATAAGGGGGCGCTTGGATGGCTACACCTTC. It encodes CASSQDLIRGRLDGYTF.

The sample holds a few counts of this clone. This chain joins TRBV2 and TRBJ1-1; no clear D. Germline V gene data show CDR1 as SNHLY and CDR2 as FYNNEI. V was shortened by 5 bases and J by 4 bases, with 8 bases between the two germline ends. The CDR3 sequence is 12 residues long. The CDR3 DNA follows: TGTGCCAGCAGTTATGTGGGCACTGAAGCTTTCTTT. It is translated as CASSYVGTEAFF.

The chain joins TRBV5-1 to TRBJ2-2; no clear D. Trimming cost V 2 bases and J 3 bases, with 11 bases left between them. Looked up from germline, CDR1 is SGHRS and CDR2 is YFSETQ. CDR3 length equals 15 residues. This chain's CDR3 is CASSLAQSDTGELFF. The CDR3 DNA reads TGCGCCAGCAGCTTAGCCCAATCTGACACCGGGGAGCTGTTTTTT.

The chain links TRBV4-3 to TRBJ2-3; maybe TRBD1 (6 bases). This CDR3 has 15 amino acids. Germline loops: CDR1 LGHNA, CDR2 YSLEER. Trimming cost V 4 bases and J 0 bases, with 11 bases left between them. The CDR3 DNA reads TGCGCCAGCAGCCTCCAAGACAGGAGCACAGATACGCAGTATTTT. Its translation: CASSLQDRSTDTQYF.

The chain links TRBV5-6 to TRBJ2-5; 10 bases fit TRBD2. The closer fit of TRBJ2-7 to the DNA end suggests the J call may be wrong. CDR3 length: 16 amino acids. CDR1 is SGHDT, CDR2 YYEEEE, per germline. CDR3: CASSFTSGAPSDEQYF. Here the CDR3 DNA reads TGTGCCAGCAGCTTCACTAGCGGGGCCCCGTCGGACGAGCAGTACTTC.